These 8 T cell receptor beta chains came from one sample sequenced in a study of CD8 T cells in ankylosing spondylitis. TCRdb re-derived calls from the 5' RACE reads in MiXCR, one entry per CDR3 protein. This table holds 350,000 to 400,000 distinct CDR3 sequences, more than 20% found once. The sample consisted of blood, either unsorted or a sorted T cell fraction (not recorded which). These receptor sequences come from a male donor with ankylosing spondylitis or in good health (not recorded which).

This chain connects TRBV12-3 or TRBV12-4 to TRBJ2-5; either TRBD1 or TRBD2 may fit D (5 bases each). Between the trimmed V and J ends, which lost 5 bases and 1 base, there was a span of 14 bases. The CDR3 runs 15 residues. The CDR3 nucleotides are TGTGCCAGCAGTCCACCCCGGGACCCCCAAGAGACCCAGTACTTC. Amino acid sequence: CASSPPRDPQETQYF.

For the CDR3, the DNA is TGTGCCAGCAGTTTTCTAGCGGGGCACGAGCAGTACTTC. Translating it yields CASSFLAGHEQYF. The chain joins TRBV12-3 or TRBV12-4 to TRBJ2-7; 9 bases are a match to TRBD2. The junction had 2 bases not matched to a gene; V was cut back by 3 bases and J by 5 bases. This CDR3 spans 13 amino acids.

In DNA form, the CDR3 reads TGTGCCAGGCGTCCCAGGTCCTACGAGCAGTACTTC. It encodes CARRPRSYEQYF. The chain carries TRBV25-1 and TRBJ2-7; D gene uncertain. Trimming removed 9 bases from V and 1 base from J, with 10 bases in between. The CDR3 is 12 amino acids. Germline V gene sequence: CDR1 MGHDK, CDR2 SYGVNS.

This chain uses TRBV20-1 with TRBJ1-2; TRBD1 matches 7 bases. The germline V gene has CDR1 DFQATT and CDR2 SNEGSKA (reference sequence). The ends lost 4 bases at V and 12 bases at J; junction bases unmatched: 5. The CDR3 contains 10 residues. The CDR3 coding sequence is TGCAGTGCTACTAGACAGGGAAACACCTTC. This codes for CSATRQGNTF.

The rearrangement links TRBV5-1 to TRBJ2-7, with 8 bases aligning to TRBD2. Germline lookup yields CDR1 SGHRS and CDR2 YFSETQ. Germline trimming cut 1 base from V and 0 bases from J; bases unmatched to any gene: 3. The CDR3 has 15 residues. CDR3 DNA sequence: TGCGCCAGCAGCTTGTTCAGCGGGAGCTCCTACGAGCAGTACTTC. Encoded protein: CASSLFSGSSYEQYF.

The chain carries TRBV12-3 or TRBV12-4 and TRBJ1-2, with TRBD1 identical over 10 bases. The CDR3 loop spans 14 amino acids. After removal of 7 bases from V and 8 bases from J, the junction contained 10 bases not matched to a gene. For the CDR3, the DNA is TGTGCCAGCAAACCGGGACAGGGGTTTTTGGGCTACACCTTC. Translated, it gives CASKPGQGFLGYTF.

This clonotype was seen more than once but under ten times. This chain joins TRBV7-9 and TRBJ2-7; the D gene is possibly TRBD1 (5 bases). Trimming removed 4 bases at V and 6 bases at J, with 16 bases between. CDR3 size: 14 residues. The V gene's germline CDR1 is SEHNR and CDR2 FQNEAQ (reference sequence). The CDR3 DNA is TGTGCCAGCAGCTCCCCGGAGACAGCTCGCGAGCAGTACTTC. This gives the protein CASSSPETAREQYF.

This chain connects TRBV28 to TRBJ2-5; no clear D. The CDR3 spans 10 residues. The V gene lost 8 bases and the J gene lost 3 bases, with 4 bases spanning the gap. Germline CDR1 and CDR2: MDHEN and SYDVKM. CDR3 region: CASEKETQYF. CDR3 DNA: TGTGCCAGCGAAAAAGAGACCCAGTACTTC.